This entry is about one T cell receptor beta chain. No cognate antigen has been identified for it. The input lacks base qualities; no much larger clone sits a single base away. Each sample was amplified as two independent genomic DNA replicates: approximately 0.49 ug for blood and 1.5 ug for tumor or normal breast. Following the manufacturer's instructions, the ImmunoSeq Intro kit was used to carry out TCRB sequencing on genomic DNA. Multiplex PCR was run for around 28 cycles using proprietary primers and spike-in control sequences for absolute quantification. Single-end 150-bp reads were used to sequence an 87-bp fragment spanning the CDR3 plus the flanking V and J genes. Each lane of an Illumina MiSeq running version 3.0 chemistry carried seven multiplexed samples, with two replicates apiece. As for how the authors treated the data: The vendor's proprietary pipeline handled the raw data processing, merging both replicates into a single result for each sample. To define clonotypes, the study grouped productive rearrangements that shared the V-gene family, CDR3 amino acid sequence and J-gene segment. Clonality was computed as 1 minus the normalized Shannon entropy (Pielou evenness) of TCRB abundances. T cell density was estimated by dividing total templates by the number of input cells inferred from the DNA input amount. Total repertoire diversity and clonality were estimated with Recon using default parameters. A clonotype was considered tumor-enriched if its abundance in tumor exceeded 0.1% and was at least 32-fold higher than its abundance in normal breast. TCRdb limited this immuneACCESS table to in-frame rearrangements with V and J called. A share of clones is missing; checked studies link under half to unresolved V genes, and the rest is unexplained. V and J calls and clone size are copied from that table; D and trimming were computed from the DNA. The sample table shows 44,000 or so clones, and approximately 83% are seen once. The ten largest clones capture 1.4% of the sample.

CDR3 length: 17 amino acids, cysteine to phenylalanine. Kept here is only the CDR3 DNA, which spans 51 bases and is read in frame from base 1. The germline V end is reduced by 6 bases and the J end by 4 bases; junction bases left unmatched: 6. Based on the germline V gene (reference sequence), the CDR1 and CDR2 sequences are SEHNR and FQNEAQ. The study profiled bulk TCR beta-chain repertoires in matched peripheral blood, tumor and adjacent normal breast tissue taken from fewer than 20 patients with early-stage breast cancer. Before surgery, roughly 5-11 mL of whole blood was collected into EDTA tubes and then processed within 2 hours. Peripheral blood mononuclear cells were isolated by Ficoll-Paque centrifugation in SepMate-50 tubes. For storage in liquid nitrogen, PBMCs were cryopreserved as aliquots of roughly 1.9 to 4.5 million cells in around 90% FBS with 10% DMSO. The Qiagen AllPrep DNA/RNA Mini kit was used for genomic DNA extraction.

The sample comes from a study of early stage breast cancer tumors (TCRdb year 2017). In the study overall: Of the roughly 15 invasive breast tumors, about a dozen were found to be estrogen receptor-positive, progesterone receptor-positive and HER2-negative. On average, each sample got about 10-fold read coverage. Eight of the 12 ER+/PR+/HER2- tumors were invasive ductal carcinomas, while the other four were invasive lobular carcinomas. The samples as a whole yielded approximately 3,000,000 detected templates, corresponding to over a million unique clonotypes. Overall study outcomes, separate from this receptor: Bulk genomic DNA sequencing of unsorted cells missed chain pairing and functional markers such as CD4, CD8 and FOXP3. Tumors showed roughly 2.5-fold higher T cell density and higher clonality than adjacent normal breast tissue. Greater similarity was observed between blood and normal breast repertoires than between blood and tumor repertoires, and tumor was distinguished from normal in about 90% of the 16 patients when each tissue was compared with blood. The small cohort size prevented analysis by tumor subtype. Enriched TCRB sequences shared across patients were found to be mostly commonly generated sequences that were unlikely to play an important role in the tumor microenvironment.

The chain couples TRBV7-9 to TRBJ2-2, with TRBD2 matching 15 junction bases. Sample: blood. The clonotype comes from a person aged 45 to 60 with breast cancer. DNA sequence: TGTGCCAGCAGTCGAGGACTAGCGGGGGGGCCCACCGGGGAGCTGTTTTTT. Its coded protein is CASSRGLAGGPTGELFF.